The clone carrying this T cell receptor beta chain was recorded at least ten times. The antigen is undetermined. CDR3 size: 15 residues. V dropped 5 bases and J dropped 3; count of bases not matched to a gene: 9. Any patient presenting with uncontrolled infection, other autoimmune disease, pregnancy or lactation was left out. Using RNA transcripts as the source, TCR beta CDR3 regions were amplified. With the HTBI primer set, the TCR CDR3 went through a first round of RT-PCR. TCRdb ran MiXCR on the multiplex PCR reads and lists one entry per CDR3 protein. The table has hundreds of thousands of distinct CDR3 sequences, 15% to 20% seen once. The data belong to a study of T cells in Graves' hyperthyroidism and ophthalmopathy. Findings and limits, study-wide: Before onset, ophthalmopathy was predicted by the model a median approximately 6.7 months earlier.

Sequenced input: blood. This receptor was taken from a man aged 35 to 55 with Graves' ophthalmopathy. V and J are TRBV12-3 or TRBV12-4 and TRBJ2-7, with 8 nucleotides matching TRBD2. The CDR3 spells CASSVTGTRIYEQYF. In DNA form, the CDR3 reads TGTGCCAGCAGTGTCACCGGGACTAGAATCTACGAGCAGTACTTC.